This TCR beta chain emerged from a study of blood T cell repertoires in COVID-19. Study in general: There were acute and convalescent COVID-19 samples, and they came from the United States, Italy and Spain. PBMCs, B-cell-depleted T cells, or T cells were the source of the cDNA or gDNA that made up the material.

In the original workflow: For nucleated cells, counts were estimated from reference gene primer amplification. TCRdb's table, derived via immunoSEQ multiplex PCR, lists solely in-frame clones and lacks some. The V and J calls and clone size come from that table; D and trimming were worked out from the DNA. The data hold about 97,000 clones, with over 70% observed a single time. CDR1 is MGHRA and CDR2 is YSYEKL in the germline V gene. CDR3 length equals 15 residues. The junction had 4 bases not matched to a gene; V was cut back by 1 base and J by 2 bases. The specimen was peripheral blood. The source is a man in his 60s with acute or convalescent COVID-19. This chain joins TRBV4-1 and TRBJ2-7, with 8 bases fitting TRBD2. CDR3 amino acids: CASSQAAGGPYEQYF. CDR3 bases: TGCGCCAGCAGCCAAGCGGCGGGGGGACCCTACGAGCAGTACTTC.